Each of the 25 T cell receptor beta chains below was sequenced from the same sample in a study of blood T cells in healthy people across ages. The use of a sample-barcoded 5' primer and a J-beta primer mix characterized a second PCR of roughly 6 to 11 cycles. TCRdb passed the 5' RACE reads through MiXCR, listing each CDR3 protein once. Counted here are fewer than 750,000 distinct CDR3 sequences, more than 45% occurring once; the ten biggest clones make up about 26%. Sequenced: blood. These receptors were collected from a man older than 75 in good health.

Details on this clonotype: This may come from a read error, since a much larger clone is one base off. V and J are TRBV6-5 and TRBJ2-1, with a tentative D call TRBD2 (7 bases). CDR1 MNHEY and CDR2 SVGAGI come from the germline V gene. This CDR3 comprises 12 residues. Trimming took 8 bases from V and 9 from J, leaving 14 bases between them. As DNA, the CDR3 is TGTGCCAGCGGTAGGGGGGGAGGTGAGCAGTTCTTC. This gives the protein CASGRGGGEQFF.

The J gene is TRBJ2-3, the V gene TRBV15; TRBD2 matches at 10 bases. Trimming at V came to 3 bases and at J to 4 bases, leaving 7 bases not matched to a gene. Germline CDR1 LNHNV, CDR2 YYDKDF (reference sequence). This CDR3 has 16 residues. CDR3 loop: CATSSVRLAGSDTQYF. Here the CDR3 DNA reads TGTGCCACCAGCAGCGTTAGACTAGCGGGTTCAGATACGCAGTATTTT.

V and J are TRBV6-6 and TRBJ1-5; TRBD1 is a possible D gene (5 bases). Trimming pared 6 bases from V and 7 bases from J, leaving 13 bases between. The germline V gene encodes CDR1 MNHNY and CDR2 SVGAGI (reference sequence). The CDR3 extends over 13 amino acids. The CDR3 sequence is CASRTGEGQPQHF. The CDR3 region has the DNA TGTGCCAGCAGGACCGGGGAGGGGCAGCCCCAGCATTTT.

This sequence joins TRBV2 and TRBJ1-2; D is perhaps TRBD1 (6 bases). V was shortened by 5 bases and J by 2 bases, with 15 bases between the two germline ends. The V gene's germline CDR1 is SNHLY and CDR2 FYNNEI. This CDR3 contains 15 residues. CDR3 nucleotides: TGTGCCAGCAGTACTCATACAGGGTTGAACTATGGCTACACCTTC. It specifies CASSTHTGLNYGYTF. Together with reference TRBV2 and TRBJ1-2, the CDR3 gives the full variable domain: EPEVTQTPSHQVTQMGQEVILRCVPISNHLYFYWYRQILGQKVEFLVSFYNNEISEKSEIFDDQFSVERPDGSNFTLKIRSTKLEDSAMYFCASSTHTGLNYGYTFGSGTRLTVV.

CDR3 region: CASRRGLAGGTDTQYF. The CDR3 coding sequence is TGTGCCAGCAGACGGGGACTAGCGGGGGGCACAGATACGCAGTATTTT. The chain is built from TRBV7-2 and TRBJ2-3; TRBD2 aligns across 14 bases. This CDR3 has 16 amino acids. Germline V gene data show CDR1 as SGHTA and CDR2 as FQGNSA. After removal of 6 bases from V and 1 base from J, the junction contained 3 bases not matched to a gene.

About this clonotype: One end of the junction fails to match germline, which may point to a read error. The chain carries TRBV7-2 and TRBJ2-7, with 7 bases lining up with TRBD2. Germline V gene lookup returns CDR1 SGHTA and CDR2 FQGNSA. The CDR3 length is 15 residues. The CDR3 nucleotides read TGTGACAGCACCCTAGATCTAGCGGTGTCCTACGAGCAGTACTTC. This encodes CDSTLDLAVSYEQYF.

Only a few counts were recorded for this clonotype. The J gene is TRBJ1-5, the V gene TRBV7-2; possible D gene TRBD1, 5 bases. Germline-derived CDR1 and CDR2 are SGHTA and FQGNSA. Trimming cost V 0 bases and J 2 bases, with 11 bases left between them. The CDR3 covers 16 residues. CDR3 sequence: CASSLAARAGNQPQHF. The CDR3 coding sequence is TGTGCCAGCAGCTTAGCGGCCAGGGCAGGCAATCAGCCCCAGCATTTT.

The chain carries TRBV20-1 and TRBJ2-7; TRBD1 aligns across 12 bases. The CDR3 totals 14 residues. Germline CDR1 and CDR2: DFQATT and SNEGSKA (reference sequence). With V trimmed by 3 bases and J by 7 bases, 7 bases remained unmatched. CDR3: CSASLGQGAWEQYF. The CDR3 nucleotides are TGCAGTGCTAGTCTGGGACAGGGGGCGTGGGAGCAGTACTTC.

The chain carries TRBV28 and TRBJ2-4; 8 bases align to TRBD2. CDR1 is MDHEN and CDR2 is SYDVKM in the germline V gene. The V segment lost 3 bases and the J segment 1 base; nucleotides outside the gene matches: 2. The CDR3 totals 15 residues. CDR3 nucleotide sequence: TGTGCCAGCAGTTTTGGCGGGGGGGCCAAAAACATTCAGTACTTC. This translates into CASSFGGGAKNIQYF. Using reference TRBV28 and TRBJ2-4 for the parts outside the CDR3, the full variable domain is DVKVTQSSRYLVKRTGEKVFLECVQDMDHENMFWYRQDPGLGLRLIYFSYDVKMKEKGDIPEGYSVSREKKERFSLILESASTNQTSMYLCASSFGGGAKNIQYFGAGTRLSVL.

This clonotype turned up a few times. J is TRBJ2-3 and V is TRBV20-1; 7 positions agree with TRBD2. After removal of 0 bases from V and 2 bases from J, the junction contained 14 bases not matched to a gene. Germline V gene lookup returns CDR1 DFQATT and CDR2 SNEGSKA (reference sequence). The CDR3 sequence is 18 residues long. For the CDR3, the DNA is TGCAGTGCTAGAGATCCGTTAGCGGGCGCCCTCCTCACAGATACGCAGTATTTT. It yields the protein CSARDPLAGALLTDTQYF.

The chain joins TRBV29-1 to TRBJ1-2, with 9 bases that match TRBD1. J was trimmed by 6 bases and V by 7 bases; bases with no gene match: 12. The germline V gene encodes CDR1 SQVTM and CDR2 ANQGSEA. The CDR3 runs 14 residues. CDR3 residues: CSDQTGGARDGYTF. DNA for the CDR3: TGCAGCGACCAAACAGGGGGCGCGCGGGATGGCTACACCTTC.

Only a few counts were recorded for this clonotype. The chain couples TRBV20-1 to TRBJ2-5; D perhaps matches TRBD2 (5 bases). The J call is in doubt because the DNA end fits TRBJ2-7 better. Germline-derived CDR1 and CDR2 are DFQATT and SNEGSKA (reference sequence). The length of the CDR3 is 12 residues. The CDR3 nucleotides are TGCAGTGCAGCGGACGACTCCTACGAGCAGTACTTC. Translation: CSAADDSYEQYF.

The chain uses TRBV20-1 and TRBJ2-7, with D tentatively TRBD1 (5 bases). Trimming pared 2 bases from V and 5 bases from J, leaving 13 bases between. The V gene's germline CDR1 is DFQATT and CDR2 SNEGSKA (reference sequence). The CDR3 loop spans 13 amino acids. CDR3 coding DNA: TGCAGTGCTAGATTGCAGGGAAGCCACGAGCAGTACTTC. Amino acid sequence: CSARLQGSHEQYF.

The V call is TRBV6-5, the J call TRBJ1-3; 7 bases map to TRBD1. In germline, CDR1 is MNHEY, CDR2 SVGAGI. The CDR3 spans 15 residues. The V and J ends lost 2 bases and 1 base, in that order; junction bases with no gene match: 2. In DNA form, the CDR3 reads TGTGCCAGCAGTTACCAGGGGGGTTCTGGAAACACCATATATTTT. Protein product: CASSYQGGSGNTIYF.

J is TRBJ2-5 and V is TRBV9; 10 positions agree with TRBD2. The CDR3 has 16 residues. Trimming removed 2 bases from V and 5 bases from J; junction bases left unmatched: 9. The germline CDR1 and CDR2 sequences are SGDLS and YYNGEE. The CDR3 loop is CASSVSASGGTETQYF. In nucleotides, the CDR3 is TGTGCCAGCAGCGTTTCCGCTAGCGGGGGCACTGAGACCCAGTACTTC.

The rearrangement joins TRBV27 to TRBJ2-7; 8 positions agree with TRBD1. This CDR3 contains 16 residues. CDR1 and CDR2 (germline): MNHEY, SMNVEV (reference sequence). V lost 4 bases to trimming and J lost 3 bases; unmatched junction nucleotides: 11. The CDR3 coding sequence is TGTGCCAGCAGTTCCTTAACCGGACAGGGAGACTACGAGCAGTACTTC. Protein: CASSSLTGQGDYEQYF.

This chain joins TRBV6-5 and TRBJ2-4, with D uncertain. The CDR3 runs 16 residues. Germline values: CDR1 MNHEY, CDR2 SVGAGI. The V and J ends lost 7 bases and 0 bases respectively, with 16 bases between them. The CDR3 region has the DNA TGTGCCAGCACCGCCCCCCCCAAACTAGCCAAAAACATTCAGTACTTC. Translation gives CASTAPPKLAKNIQYF.

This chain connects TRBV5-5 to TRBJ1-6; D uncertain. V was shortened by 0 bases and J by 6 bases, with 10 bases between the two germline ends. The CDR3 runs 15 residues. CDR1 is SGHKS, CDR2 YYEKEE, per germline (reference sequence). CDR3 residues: CASSLDSTTNSPLHF. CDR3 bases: TGTGCCAGCAGCTTGGACAGTACAACTAATTCACCCCTCCACTTT.

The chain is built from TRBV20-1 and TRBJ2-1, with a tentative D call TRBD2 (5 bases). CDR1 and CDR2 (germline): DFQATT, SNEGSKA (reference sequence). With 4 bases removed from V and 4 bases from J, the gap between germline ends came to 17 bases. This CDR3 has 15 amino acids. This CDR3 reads CSAKGGPSDYNEQFF. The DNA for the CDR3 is TGCAGTGCTAAGGGCGGGCCTTCGGATTACAATGAGCAGTTCTTC.

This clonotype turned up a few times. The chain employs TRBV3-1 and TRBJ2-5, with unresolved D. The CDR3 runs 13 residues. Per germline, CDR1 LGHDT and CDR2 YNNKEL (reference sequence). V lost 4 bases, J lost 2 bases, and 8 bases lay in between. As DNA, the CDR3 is TGTGCCAGCAGCCTCGAATTTCAAGAGACCCAGTACTTC. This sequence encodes CASSLEFQETQYF.

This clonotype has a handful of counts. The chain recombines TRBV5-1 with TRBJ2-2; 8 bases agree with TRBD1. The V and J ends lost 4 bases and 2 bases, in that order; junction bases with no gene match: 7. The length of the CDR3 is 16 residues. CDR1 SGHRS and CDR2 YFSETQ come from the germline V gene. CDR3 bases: TGCGCCAGCAGCAACCGGACAGGGTTAAACACCGGGGAGCTGTTTTTT. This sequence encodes CASSNRTGLNTGELFF.

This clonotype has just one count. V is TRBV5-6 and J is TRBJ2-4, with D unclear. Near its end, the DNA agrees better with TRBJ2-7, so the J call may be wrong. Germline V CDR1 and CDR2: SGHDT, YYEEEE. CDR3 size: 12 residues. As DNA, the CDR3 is TGTGCCAGCAGCTTTGCCTGGCGCGAGCAGTACTTC. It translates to CASSFAWREQYF.

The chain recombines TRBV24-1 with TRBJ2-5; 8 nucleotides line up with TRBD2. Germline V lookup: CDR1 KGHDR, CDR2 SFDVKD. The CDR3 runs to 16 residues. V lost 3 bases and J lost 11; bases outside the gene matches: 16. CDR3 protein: CATSDLSGGLNNEQYF. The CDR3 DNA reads TGTGCCACCAGTGATCTCTCGGGGGGGCTGAACAATGAGCAGTACTTC.

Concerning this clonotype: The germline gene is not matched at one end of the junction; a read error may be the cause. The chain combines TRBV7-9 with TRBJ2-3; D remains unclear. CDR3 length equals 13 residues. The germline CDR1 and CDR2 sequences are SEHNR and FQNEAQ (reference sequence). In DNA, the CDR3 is TGTGCCAGCAGCGTAGGATTTGTAGATACACAGTATTTT. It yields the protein CASSVGFVDTQYF.

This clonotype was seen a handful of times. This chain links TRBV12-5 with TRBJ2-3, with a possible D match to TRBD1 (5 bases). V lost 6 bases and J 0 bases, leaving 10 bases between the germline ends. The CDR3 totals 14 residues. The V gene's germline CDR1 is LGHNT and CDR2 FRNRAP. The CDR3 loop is CASGRAGSTDTQYF. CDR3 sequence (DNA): TGTGCTAGTGGCCGAGCAGGGAGCACAGATACGCAGTATTTT. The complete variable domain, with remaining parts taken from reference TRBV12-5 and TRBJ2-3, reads DARVTQTPRHKVTEMGQEVTMRCQPILGHNTVFWYRQTMMQGLELLAYFRNRAPLDDSGMPKDRFSAEMPDATLATLKIQPSEPRDSAVYFCASGRAGSTDTQYFGPGTRLTVL.